This entry lists 20 T cell receptor beta chains sequenced from one sample in a study of blood T cell repertoires in COVID-19. Libraries were prepared by immunoSEQ multiplex PCR; TCRdb keeps only in-frame clonotypes and omits some of them. The repertoire holds approximately 240,000 clones, with 80% to 85% as singletons. The sequenced sample was peripheral blood. The receptors here all came from a woman over 75 with active or convalescent COVID-19.

This clone was seen only once. The chain couples TRBV19 to TRBJ2-1, with 10 bases that match TRBD2. Per germline, CDR1 LNHDA and CDR2 SQIVND (reference sequence). The CDR3 has 14 residues. Losses at the gene ends were 7 bases for V and 3 bases for J; bases not matched to a gene: 3. For the CDR3, the DNA is TGTGCCAGTATTGCTAGCGGGAGCTACAATGAGCAGTTCTTC. It is translated as CASIASGSYNEQFF.

CDR3 loop: CASSDRGRDQPQHF. CDR3 in DNA: TGTGCCAGCAGCGATCGTGGGAGAGATCAGCCCCAGCATTTT. V gene TRBV6-5 combines with J gene TRBJ1-5; D call uncertain. The ends were cut back, 6 bases at V and 5 bases at J, with 14 bases in the middle. The CDR3 length is 14 residues. From germline, CDR1 is MNHEY and CDR2 SVGAGI.

This sequence joins TRBV4-3 and TRBJ1-1; 7 nucleotides align to TRBD1. Trimming cost V 4 bases and J 4 bases; bases outside gene matches: 3. The CDR3 length is 13 residues. CDR1 and CDR2 from the germline V gene are LGHNA and YSLEER. The CDR3 loop is CASSRTGLTEAFF. CDR3 nucleotide sequence: TGCGCCAGCAGCCGGACAGGACTCACTGAAGCTTTCTTT.

The rearrangement joins TRBV6-5 to TRBJ1-1; 11 nucleotides align to TRBD1. Per germline, CDR1 MNHEY and CDR2 SVGAGI. This CDR3 contains 15 residues. The V segment lost 6 bases and the J segment 1 base; nucleotides outside the gene matches: 4. The CDR3 DNA sequence: TGTGCCAGCAGGGCAGGGACAGGGGGGAACACTGAAGCTTTCTTT. Amino acid sequence: CASRAGTGGNTEAFF.

This clone was detected only once. The chain employs TRBV12-5 and TRBJ1-1, with 7 bases aligning to TRBD1. The CDR3 length is 16 residues. The V and J ends lost 1 base and 1 base, in that order; junction bases with no gene match: 6. Germline V gives CDR1 LGHNT, CDR2 FRNRAP. The CDR3 bases are TGTGCTAGTGGTTTGGGATACAGGGGAGGGAACACTGAAGCTTTCTTT. As protein: CASGLGYRGGNTEAFF.

The V and J genes are TRBV30 and TRBJ2-1, with D tentatively TRBD2 (6 bases). This CDR3 comprises 15 residues. V gave up 0 bases and J gave up 4 bases, with 13 bases separating them. The germline CDR1 and CDR2 sequences are GTSNPN and SVGIG (reference sequence). The CDR3 bases are TGTGCCTGGAGTGTAAATAGCGGCCAATACAATGAGCAGTTCTTC. This encodes CAWSVNSGQYNEQFF.

The chain recombines TRBV27 with TRBJ1-1, with TRBD1 identical over 8 bases. Germline V gives CDR1 MNHEY, CDR2 SMNVEV (reference sequence). This CDR3 comprises 14 residues. V trimming: 4 bases; J trimming: 3 bases; junction bases outside the gene matches: 4. DNA of the CDR3: TGTGCCAGCAGTTGGCAGGGGGCGCACACTGAAGCTTTCTTT. Its protein product is CASSWQGAHTEAFF.

This chain joins TRBV20-1 and TRBJ2-1; no clear D gene. Germline V gene sequence: CDR1 DFQATT, CDR2 SNEGSKA (reference sequence). The CDR3 length is 11 residues. V was pared by 3 bases and J by 8 bases, with 8 bases between. The CDR3 DNA follows: TGCAGTGCTAGGAAAGCACATGAGCAGTTCTTC. Translation gives CSARKAHEQFF.

This rearrangement joins TRBV28 to TRBJ2-7; D unresolved. The CDR3 has 13 amino acids. Germline V CDR1 and CDR2: MDHEN, SYDVKM. The ends were cut back, 4 bases at V and 0 bases at J, with 7 bases in the middle. The CDR3 bases are TGTGCCAGCAGTTGGGCCAGCTCCTACGAGCAGTACTTC. Translation: CASSWASSYEQYF.

The chain links TRBV5-8 to TRBJ1-6; 8 bases fit TRBD1. The J segment lost 17 bases and the V segment lost 0 bases, leaving 7 bases of the junction unmatched. Germline CDR1 reads SGHTS; CDR2 reads YDEGEE. There are 13 residues in the CDR3. The chain's CDR3 is CASSLDRTGWVHF. DNA for the CDR3: TGTGCCAGCAGCTTGGATAGGACAGGGTGGGTCCACTTT.

J is TRBJ2-1 and V is TRBV14; 9 bases map to TRBD2. J gave up 0 bases and V 7 bases, and 7 bases lay outside the gene matches. The CDR3 is 16 residues long. Per germline, CDR1 SGHDN and CDR2 FVKESK. The CDR3 here is CASTFYSGSSYNEQFF. The CDR3 coding sequence is TGTGCCAGCACCTTCTATAGCGGGAGCTCCTACAATGAGCAGTTCTTC.

This clone occurred a few times. V gene TRBV11-1 combines with J gene TRBJ2-7, with 8 bases aligning to TRBD2. The CDR3 is 16 amino acids. Trimming took 4 bases from V and 3 from J; bases not matched to a gene: 11. Germline V gene lookup returns CDR1 SGHAT and CDR2 FQDESV (reference sequence). The CDR3 loop reads CASSSKGLGAYYEQYF. CDR3 in DNA: TGTGCCAGCAGCTCCAAGGGACTAGGTGCTTACTACGAGCAGTACTTC.

This chain connects TRBV19 to TRBJ2-1; TRBD1 matches at 7 bases. The CDR3 has 19 residues. Per the germline V gene, CDR1 is LNHDA and CDR2 is SQIVND (reference sequence). The J segment lost 7 bases and the V segment lost 3 bases, leaving 21 bases of the junction unmatched. The CDR3 nucleotides read TGTGCCAGTAGTATCCGGGCGACGGCACGGGGCGACAGGGCGAATGAGCAGTTCTTC. Protein sequence: CASSIRATARGDRANEQFF.

V is TRBV28 and J is TRBJ1-6, with TRBD1 matching 9 bases. The germline V gene encodes CDR1 MDHEN and CDR2 SYDVKM. The CDR3 totals 15 residues. With V trimmed by 6 bases and J by 9 bases, 9 bases remained unmatched. The CDR3 here is CASSPHGTGISPLHF. DNA for the CDR3: TGTGCCAGCAGCCCACACGGGACAGGGATTTCACCCCTCCACTTT.

This clone appeared a few times. The chain has TRBV6-5 and TRBJ1-3; TRBD1 agrees at 9 bases. Losses at the gene ends were 0 bases for V and 2 bases for J; bases not matched to a gene: 2. This CDR3 has 16 amino acids. Germline V CDR1 and CDR2: MNHEY, SVGAGI. The CDR3 protein is CASSYSRTGAGNTIYF. Here the CDR3 DNA reads TGTGCCAGCAGTTACTCGAGGACAGGGGCTGGAAACACCATATATTTT.

This chain connects TRBV7-2 to TRBJ1-5; 7 positions match TRBD1. Germline CDR1 reads SGHTA; CDR2 reads FQGNSA. This CDR3 spans 14 amino acids. Unmatched junction bases numbered 3, after V lost 0 bases and J lost 7 bases. In DNA, the CDR3 is TGTGCCAGCAGCTTAGCGACAGGGTACCAGCCCCAGCATTTT. It codes for CASSLATGYQPQHF.

CDR3 DNA sequence: TGTGCCAGTAGTAATGGGCTAGCGGGGATTGGCGAGCAGTACTTC. Encoded protein: CASSNGLAGIGEQYF. This rearrangement joins TRBV19 to TRBJ2-7; TRBD2 agrees at 9 bases. Losses at the gene ends were 4 bases for V and 6 bases for J; bases not matched to a gene: 10. The length of the CDR3 is 15 residues. Germline values: CDR1 LNHDA, CDR2 SQIVND (reference sequence).

By sample fraction, this clone is large. The chain carries TRBV7-9 and TRBJ1-4; 7 nucleotides line up with TRBD1. Per the germline V gene, CDR1 is SEHNR and CDR2 is FQNEAQ (reference sequence). The CDR3 spans 14 residues. V dropped 5 bases and J dropped 7; count of bases not matched to a gene: 7. Here the CDR3 DNA reads TGTGCCAGCAGCATCAGACAGGGACCTGAAAAACTGTTTTTT. Translating it yields CASSIRQGPEKLFF.

As regards this clone: Other nucleotide sequences in the sample specify the same CDR3. The chain links TRBV3-1 (or the pseudogene TRBV3-2) to TRBJ2-2, with 7 nucleotides matching TRBD2. V shed 4 bases, J shed 4 bases, and the junction held 0 bases outside the gene matches. This CDR3 region has 13 residues. Germline CDR1 LGHDT, CDR2 YNNKEL (reference sequence). CDR3 residues: CASSRGGTGELFF. In DNA, the CDR3 is TGTGCCAGCAGCCGCGGGGGCACCGGGGAGCTGTTTTTT.

The genes are TRBV6-2 or TRBV6-3 and TRBJ1-5; 9 bases are shared with TRBD1. Trimming at V came to 4 bases and at J to 3 bases, leaving 13 bases not matched to a gene. Germline loops: CDR1 MNHEY, CDR2 SVGEGT. This CDR3 spans 18 amino acids. CDR3 sequence reads: CASSSYLGTGSFNQPQHF. The CDR3 DNA follows: TGTGCCAGCAGTTCCTACCTCGGGACAGGGTCTTTCAATCAGCCCCAGCATTTT.